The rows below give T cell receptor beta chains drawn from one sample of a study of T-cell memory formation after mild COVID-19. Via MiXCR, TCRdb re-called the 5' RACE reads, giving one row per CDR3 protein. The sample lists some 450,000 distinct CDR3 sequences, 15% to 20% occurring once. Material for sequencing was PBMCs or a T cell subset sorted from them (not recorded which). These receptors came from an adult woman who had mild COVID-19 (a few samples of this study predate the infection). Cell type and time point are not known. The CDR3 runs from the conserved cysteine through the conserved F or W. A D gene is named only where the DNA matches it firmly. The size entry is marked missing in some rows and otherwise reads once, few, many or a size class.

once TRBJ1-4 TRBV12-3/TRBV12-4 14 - TGTGCCAGCAGTTCTACAGGCCCTAATGAAAAACTGGTTTTT CASSSTGPNEKLVF
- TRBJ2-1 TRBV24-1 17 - TGTGCCACCAGTGGCCTGACCGTCGCTAGCTCCTACAATGAGCAGTTCTTC CATSGLTVASSYNEQFF
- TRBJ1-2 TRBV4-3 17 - TGCGCCAGCAGCCAATACACCGGGACCGGAATAAACTATGGCTACACCTTC CASSQYTGTGINYGYTF
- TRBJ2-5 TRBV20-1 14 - TGCAGTGCTAGAGACGGGCGCCCGGGGGAGACCCAGTACTTC CSARDGRPGETQYF
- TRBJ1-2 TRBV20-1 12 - TGCAGTGCTAGAGGGGAATACTATGGCTACACCTTC CSARGEYYGYTF
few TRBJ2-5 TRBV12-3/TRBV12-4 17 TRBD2 TGTGCCAGCAGTTTAAGGCTAGCGGGAGGGCCAGCGGAGACCCAGTACTTC CASSLRLAGGPAETQYF
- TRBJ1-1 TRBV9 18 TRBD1 TGTGCCAGCAGCGACCCCGGGACAGGGGTGTGGGGGAACACTGAAGCTTTCTTT CASSDPGTGVWGNTEAFF
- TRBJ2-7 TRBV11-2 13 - TGTGCCAGCAGCCGGGGTATTCCCTACGAGCAGTACTTC CASSRGIPYEQYF
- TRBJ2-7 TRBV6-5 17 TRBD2 TGTGCCAGCAGTCCACAACGGACTAGCGGGAGAGCTTACGAGCAGTACTTC CASSPQRTSGRAYEQYF
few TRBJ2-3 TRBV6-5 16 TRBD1 TGTGCCAGCAGTCCAACCCCGGGACAGGGTATGGATACGCAGTATTTT CASSPTPGQGMDTQYF
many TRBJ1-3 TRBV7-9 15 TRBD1 TGTGCCAGCAGCTTATCTCGACAGGGAGGGGACACCATATATTTT CASSLSRQGGDTIYF
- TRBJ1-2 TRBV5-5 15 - TGTGCCAGCAGCTCGGAGGTACAGAGGGTCTATGGCTACACCTTC CASSSEVQRVYGYTF
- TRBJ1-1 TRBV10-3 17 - TGTGCCATCAGCGAACACGTGCCAGGTTTGGTGAGCACTGAAGCTTTCTTT CAISEHVPGLVSTEAFF
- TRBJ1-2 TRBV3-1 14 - TGTGCCAGCAGCCCCCGGAGAGTACTCGATGGCTACACCTTC CASSPRRVLDGYTF
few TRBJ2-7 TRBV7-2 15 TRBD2 TGTGCCAGCAGCCCTCAGGGACTAGCGGGAAACGAGCAGTACTTC CASSPQGLAGNEQYF
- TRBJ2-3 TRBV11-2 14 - TGTGCCAGCAGCTTGGGCCGGGGGCGGGATACGCAGTATTTT CASSLGRGRDTQYF
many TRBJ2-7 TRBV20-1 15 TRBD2 TGCAGTGCTAGAGATCGACTAGCGGGTGCCGTCGAGCAGTACTTC CSARDRLAGAVEQYF
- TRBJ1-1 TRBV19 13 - TGTGCCAGTAGAAATGACAGGATTACTGAAGCTTTCTTT CASRNDRITEAFF
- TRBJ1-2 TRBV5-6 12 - TGTGCCAGCAGCTTATCGGAATATGGCTACACCTTC CASSLSEYGYTF
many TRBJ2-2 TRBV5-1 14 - TGCGCCAGTACGGGGGAGTCCGGCACCGGGGAGCTGTTTTTT CASTGESGTGELFF
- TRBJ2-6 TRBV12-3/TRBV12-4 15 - TGTGCCAGCAGACAGCAGGGTTTTGGGGCCAACGTCCTGACTTTC CASRQQGFGANVLTF
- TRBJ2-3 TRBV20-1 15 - TGCAGTGCTAGAGATGACCAGAAGAGCACAGATACGCAGTATTTT CSARDDQKSTDTQYF
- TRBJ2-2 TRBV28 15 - TGTGCCAGCAGTGCCCGGGGCAGAGACACCGGGGAGCTGTTTTTT CASSARGRDTGELFF
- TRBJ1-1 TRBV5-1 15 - TGCGCCAGCAGCTTGGGAGGGACAACTTACACTGAAGCTTTCTTT CASSLGGTTYTEAFF
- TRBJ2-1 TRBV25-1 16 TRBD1 TGTGCCAGCAGTGAAAAGACAGGGTGGTTTGCGGATGAGCAGTTCTTC CASSEKTGWFADEQFF
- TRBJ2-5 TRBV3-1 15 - TGTGCCAGCAGCCAAGATAGACAGAACCAAGAGACCCAGTACTTC CASSQDRQNQETQYF
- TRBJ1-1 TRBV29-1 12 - TGCAGCGTCCCTAGGGAGGGCACTGAAGCTTTCTTT CSVPREGTEAFF
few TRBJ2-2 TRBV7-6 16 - TGTGCCAGCAGCCGATATCTTGACAAGTCCACCGGGGAGCTGTTTTTT CASSRYLDKSTGELFF
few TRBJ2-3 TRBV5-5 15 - TGTGCCAGCAGCCCGTTCACGGGGCTCACAGATACGCAGTATTTT CASSPFTGLTDTQYF
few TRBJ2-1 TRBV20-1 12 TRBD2 TGCAGTGCTAGGGGGACTAGCTATGAGCAGTTCTTC CSARGTSYEQFF
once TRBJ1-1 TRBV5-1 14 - TGCGCCAGCAGCTTGGGGTACCGGGACACTGAAGCTTTCTTT CASSLGYRDTEAFF
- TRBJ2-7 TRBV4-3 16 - TGCGCCAGCAGCCAAGGAGGGGGAACCTGGATCGGCGAGCAGTACTTC CASSQGGGTWIGEQYF
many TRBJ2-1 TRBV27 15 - TGTGCCAGCAGTTTATCCCCAACGGATTACAATGAGCAGTTCTTC CASSLSPTDYNEQFF
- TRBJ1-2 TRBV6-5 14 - TGTGCCAGCAGTGGTTTCAGGGGTTCCTATGGCTACACCTTC CASSGFRGSYGYTF
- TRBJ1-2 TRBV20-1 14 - TGCAGTGCTAGAGATGTCGGCAGGAACTATGGCTACACCTTC CSARDVGRNYGYTF
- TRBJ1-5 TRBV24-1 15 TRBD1 TGTGCCACCAGTGTTAGGACAGGGGAGGTCCAGCCCCAGCATTTT CATSVRTGEVQPQHF